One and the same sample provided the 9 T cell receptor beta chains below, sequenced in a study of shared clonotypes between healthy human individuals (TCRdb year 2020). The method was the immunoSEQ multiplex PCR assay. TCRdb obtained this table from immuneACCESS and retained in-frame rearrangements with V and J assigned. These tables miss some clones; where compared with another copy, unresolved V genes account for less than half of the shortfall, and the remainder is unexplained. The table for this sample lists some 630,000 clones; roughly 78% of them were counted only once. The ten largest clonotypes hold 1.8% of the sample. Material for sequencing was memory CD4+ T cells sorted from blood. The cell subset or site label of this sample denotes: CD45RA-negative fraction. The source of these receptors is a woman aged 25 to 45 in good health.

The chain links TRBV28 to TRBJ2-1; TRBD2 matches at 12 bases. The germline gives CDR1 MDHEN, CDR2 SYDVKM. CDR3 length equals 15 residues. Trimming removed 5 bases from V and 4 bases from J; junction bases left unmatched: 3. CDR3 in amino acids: CASSGTSGQYNEQFF. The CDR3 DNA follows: TGTGCCAGCAGTGGGACTAGCGGGCAGTACAATGAGCAGTTCTTC. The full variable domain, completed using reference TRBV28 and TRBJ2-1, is DVKVTQSSRYLVKRTGEKVFLECVQDMDHENMFWYRQDPGLGLRLIYFSYDVKMKEKGDIPEGYSVSREKKERFSLILESASTNQTSMYLCASSGTSGQYNEQFFGPGTRLTVL.

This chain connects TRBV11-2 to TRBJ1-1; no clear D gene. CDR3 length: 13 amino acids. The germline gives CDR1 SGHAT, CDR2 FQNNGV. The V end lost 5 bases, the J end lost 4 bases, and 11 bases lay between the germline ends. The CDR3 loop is CASSQQSPTEAFF. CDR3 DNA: TGTGCCAGCAGCCAACAGAGTCCCACTGAAGCTTTCTTT.

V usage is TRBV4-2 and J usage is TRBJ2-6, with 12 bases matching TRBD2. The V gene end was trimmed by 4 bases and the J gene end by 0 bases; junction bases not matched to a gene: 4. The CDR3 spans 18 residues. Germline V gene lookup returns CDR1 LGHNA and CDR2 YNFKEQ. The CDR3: CASSPWTSGDSGANVLTF. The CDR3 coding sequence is TGTGCCAGCAGCCCCTGGACTAGCGGGGACTCTGGGGCCAACGTCCTGACTTTC.

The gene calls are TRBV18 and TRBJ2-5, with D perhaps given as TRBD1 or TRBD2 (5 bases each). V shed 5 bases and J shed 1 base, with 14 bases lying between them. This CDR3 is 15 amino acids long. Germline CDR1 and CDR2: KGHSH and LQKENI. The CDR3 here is CASSSSFGGQETQYF. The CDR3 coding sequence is TGTGCCAGCTCATCATCTTTTGGGGGCCAAGAGACCCAGTACTTC. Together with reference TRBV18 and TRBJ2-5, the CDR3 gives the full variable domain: NAGVMQNPRHLVRRRGQEARLRCSPMKGHSHVYWYRQLPEEGLKFMVYLQKENIIDESGMPKERFSAEFPKEGPSILRIQQVVRGDSAAYFCASSSSFGGQETQYFGPGTRLLVL.

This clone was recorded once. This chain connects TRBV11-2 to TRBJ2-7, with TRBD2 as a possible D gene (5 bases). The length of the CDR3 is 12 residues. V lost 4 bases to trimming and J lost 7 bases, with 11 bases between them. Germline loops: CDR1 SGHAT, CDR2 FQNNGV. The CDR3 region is CASSWTWEEQYF. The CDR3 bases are TGTGCCAGCAGCTGGACCTGGGAGGAGCAGTACTTC.

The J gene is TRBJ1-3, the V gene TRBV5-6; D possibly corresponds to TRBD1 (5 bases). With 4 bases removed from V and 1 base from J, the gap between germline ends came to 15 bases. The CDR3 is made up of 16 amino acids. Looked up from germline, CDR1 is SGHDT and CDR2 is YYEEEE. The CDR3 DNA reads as TGTGCCAGCAGCCCCCAGGGCCGTGGGTCTGGAAACACCATATATTTT. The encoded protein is CASSPQGRGSGNTIYF.

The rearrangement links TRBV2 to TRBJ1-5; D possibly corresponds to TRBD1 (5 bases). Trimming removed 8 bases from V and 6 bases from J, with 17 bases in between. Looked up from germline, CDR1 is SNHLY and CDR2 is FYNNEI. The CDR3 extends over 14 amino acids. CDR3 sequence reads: CASERGQSGQPQHF. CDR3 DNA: TGTGCCAGCGAGCGGGGCCAGTCCGGTCAGCCCCAGCATTTT.

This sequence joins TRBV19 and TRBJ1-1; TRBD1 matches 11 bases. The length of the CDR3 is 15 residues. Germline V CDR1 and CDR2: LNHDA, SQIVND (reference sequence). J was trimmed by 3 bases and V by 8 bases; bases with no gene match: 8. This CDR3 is CASLEWDRGYTEAFF. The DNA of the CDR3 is TGTGCCAGTCTAGAATGGGACAGGGGGTACACTGAAGCTTTCTTT.

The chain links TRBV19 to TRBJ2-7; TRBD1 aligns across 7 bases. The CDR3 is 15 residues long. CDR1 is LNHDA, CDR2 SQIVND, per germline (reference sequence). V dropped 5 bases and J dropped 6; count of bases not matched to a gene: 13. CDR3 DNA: TGTGCCAGTAGTTCGTCCGGGACAGCCTTGCCCGAGCAGTACTTC. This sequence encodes CASSSSGTALPEQYF.